The clone carrying this T cell receptor beta chain was found a few times. This sample is part of a study of blood T cells in healthy people across ages. CDR1 and CDR2 (germline): SGHVS, FNYEAQ. This CDR3 is built from 18 residues. Trimming at V came to 4 bases and at J to 3 bases, leaving 13 bases not matched to a gene. Together with a sample-barcoded 5' primer, a J-beta primer mix was included in a second PCR lasting 7 to 11 cycles. TCRdb reprocessed the 5' RACE reads via MiXCR and lists one record per CDR3 protein. The sample shows approximately 780,000 distinct CDR3 sequences, approximately 24% of them seen only once. The data were also submitted as part of a second study, on T cells of mothers and their children.

The source is a boy younger than 18 in good health. V is TRBV7-6 and J is TRBJ2-3; the match to TRBD1 covers 10 bases. The sequencing sample was made of blood. The CDR3 nucleotides read TGTGCCAGCAGCTGGAGACCGACAGGGGGCGGACTGACAGATACGCAGTATTTT. Amino acid sequence: CASSWRPTGGGLTDTQYF.